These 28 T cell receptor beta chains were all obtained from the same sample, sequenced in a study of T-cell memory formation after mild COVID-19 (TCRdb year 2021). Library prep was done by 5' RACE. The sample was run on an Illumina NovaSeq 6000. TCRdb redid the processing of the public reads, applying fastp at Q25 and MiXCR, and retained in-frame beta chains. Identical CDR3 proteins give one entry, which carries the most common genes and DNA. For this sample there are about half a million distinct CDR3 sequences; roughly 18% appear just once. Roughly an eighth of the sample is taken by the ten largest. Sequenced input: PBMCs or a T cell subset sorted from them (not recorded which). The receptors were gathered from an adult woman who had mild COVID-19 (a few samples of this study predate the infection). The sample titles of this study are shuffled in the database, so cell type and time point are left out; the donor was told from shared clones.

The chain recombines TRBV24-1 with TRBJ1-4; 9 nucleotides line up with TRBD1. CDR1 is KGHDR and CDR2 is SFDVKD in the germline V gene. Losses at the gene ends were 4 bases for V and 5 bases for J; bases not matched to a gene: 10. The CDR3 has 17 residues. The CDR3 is CATSDQDRGEGNEKLFF. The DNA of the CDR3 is TGTGCCACCAGTGACCAGGACAGGGGAGAGGGCAATGAAAAACTGTTTTTT.

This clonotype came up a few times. In DNA, the CDR3 is TGTGCCAGCTCACCGCTTGGGCTTGAGCAGTTCTTC. It translates to CASSPLGLEQFF. The chain couples TRBV18 to TRBJ2-1; D gene ambiguous. Germline V gene sequence: CDR1 KGHSH, CDR2 LQKENI. CDR3 length: 12 residues. Trimming pared 3 bases from V and 9 bases from J, leaving 9 bases between.

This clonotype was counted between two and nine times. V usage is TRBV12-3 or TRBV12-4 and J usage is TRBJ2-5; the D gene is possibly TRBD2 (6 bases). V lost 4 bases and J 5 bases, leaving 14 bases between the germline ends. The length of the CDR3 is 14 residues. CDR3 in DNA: TGTGCCAGCAGTTCCGTCGCAGGGAGGGAGACCCAGTACTTC. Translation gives CASSSVAGRETQYF.

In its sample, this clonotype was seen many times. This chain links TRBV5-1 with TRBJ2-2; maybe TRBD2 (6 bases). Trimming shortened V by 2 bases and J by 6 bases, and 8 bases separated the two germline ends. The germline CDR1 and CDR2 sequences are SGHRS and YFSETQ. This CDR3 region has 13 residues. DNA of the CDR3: TGCGCCAGCAGCTTTGCGGGGTCCGGGGAGCTGTTTTTT. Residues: CASSFAGSGELFF. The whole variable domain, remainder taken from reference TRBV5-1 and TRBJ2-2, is KAGVTQTPRYLIKTRGQQVTLSCSPISGHRSVSWYQQTPGQGLQFLFEYFSETQRNKGNFPGRFSGRQFSNSRSEMNVSTLELGDSALYLCASSFAGSGELFFGEGSRLTVL.

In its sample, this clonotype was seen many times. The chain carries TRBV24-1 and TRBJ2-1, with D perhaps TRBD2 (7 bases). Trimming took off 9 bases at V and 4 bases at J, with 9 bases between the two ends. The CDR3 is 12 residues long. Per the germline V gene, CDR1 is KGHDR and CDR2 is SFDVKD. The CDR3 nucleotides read TGTGCCACCGCGGGGGCTTACAATGAGCAGTTCTTC. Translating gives CATAGAYNEQFF.

The CDR3 protein is CASTDPGRAINQPQHF. The CDR3 nucleotides are TGTGCCAGCACTGACCCCGGCAGGGCGATCAATCAGCCCCAGCATTTT. This chain connects TRBV6-2 or TRBV6-3 to TRBJ1-5, with D tentatively TRBD1 (5 bases). The CDR3 covers 16 residues. CDR1 is MNHEY, CDR2 SVGEGT, per germline. Trimming removed 7 bases at V and 3 bases at J, with 19 bases between.

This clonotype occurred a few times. The CDR3 nucleotides read TGCGCCAGCAGCTTAACAGGGATCGGAGAGACCCAGTACTTC. Translating it yields CASSLTGIGETQYF. This chain connects TRBV5-1 to TRBJ2-5, with D perhaps matching TRBD1 (6 bases). Germline lookup yields CDR1 SGHRS and CDR2 YFSETQ. V was clipped by 2 bases and J by 4 bases, with 12 bases between them. The CDR3 extends over 14 amino acids.

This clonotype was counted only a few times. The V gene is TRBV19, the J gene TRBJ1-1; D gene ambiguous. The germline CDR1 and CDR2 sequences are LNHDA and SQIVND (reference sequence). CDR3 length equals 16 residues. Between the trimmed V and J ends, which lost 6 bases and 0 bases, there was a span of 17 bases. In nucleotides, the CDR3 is TGTGCCAGTAGCGACGGTTCAAGCAGACTGAACACTGAAGCTTTCTTT. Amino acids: CASSDGSSRLNTEAFF.

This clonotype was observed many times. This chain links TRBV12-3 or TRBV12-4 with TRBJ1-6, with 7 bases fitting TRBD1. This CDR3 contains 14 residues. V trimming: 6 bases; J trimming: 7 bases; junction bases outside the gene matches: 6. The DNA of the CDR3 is TGTGCCAGCAGCCAGGGACAGAGGAATTCACCCCTCCACTTT. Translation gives CASSQGQRNSPLHF.

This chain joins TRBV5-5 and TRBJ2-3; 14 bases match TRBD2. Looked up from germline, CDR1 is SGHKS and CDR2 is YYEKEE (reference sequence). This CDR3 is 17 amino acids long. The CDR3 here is CVASFRLAGGWRDTQYF. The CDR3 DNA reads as TGTGTCGCCAGCTTTCGACTAGCGGGGGGGTGGAGAGATACGCAGTATTTT.

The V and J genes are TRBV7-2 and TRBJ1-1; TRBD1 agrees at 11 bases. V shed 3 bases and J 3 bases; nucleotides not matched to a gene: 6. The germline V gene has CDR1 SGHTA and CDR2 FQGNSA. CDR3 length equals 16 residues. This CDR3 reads CASSFPGQGVYTEAFF. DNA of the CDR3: TGTGCCAGCAGCTTTCCGGGACAGGGGGTTTACACTGAAGCTTTCTTT.

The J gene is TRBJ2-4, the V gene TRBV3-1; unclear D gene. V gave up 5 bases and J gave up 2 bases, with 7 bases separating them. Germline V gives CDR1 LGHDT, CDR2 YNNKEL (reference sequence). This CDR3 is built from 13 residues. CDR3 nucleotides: TGTGCCAGCAGCGTACCACCCAAAAACATTCAGTACTTC. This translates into CASSVPPKNIQYF.

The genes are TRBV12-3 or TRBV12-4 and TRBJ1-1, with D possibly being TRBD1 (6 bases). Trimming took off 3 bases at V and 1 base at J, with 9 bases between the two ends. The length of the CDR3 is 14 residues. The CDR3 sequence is CASSFTGPNTEAFF. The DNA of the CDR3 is TGTGCCAGCAGTTTTACAGGGCCGAACACTGAAGCTTTCTTT.

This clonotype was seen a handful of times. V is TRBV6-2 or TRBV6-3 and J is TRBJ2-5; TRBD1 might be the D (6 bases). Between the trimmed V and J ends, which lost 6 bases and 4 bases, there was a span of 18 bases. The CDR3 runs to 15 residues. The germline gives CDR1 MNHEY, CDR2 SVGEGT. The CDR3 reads CASRLLPSRGETQYF. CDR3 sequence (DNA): TGTGCCAGCAGGCTCCTACCGAGCAGGGGAGAGACCCAGTACTTC.

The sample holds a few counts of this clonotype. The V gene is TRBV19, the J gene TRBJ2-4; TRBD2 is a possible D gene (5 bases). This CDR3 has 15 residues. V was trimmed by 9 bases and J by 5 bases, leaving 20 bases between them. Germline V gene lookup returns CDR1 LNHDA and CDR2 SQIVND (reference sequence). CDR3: CASTGINGAENIQYF. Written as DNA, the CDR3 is TGTGCCAGCACCGGGATCAATGGAGCTGAAAACATTCAGTACTTC.

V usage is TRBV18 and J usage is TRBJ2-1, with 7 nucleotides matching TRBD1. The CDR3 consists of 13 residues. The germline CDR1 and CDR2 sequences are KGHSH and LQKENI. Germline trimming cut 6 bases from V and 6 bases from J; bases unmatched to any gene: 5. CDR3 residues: CASSPDRVNEQFF. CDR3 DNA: TGTGCCAGCTCGCCAGACAGGGTCAATGAGCAGTTCTTC. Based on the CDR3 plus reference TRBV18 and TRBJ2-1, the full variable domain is NAGVMQNPRHLVRRRGQEARLRCSPMKGHSHVYWYRQLPEEGLKFMVYLQKENIIDESGMPKERFSAEFPKEGPSILRIQQVVRGDSAAYFCASSPDRVNEQFFGPGTRLTVL.

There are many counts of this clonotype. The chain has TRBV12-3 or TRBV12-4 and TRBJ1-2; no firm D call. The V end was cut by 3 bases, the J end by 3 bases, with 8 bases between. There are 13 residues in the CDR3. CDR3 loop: CASSLLGDYGYTF. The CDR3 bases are TGTGCCAGCAGTTTGTTGGGCGACTATGGCTACACCTTC.

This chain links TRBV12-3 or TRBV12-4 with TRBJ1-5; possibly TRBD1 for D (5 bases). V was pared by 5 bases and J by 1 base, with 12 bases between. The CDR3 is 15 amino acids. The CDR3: CASSRDQLSNQPQHF. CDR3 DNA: TGTGCCAGCAGTCGGGACCAACTGAGCAATCAGCCCCAGCATTTT.

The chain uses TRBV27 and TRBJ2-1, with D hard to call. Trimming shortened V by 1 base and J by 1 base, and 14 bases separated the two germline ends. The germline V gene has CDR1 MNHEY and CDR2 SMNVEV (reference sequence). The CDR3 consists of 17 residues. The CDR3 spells CASSLFYPPMSYNEQFF. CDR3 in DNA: TGTGCCAGCAGTTTATTTTATCCACCAATGTCCTACAATGAGCAGTTCTTC.

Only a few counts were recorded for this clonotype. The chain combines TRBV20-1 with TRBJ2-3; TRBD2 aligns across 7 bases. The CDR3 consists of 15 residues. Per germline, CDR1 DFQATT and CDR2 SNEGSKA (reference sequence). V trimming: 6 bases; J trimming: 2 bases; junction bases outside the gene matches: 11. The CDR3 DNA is TGCAGTGCCCGAAACCTAGCGGACCTCACAGATACGCAGTATTTT. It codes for CSARNLADLTDTQYF.

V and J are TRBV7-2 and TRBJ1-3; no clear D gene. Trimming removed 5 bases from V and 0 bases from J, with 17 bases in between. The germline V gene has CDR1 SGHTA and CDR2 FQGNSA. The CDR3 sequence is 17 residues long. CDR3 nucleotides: TGTGCCAGCAGCCCTCTCGTTTGGGGTTTCTCTGGAAACACCATATATTTT. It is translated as CASSPLVWGFSGNTIYF. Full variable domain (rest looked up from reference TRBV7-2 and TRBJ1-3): GAGVSQSPSNKVTEKGKDVELRCDPISGHTALYWYRQSLGQGLEFLIYFQGNSAPDKSGLPSDRFSAERTGGSVSTLTIQRTQQEDSAVYLCASSPLVWGFSGNTIYFGEGSWLTVV.

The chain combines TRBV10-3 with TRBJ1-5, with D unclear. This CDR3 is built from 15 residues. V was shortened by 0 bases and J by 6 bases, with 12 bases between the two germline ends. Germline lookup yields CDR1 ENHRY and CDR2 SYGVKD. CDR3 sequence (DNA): TGTGCCATCAGTGAGTCTGGAGCAGTAGGTCAGCCCCAGCATTTT. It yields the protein CAISESGAVGQPQHF.

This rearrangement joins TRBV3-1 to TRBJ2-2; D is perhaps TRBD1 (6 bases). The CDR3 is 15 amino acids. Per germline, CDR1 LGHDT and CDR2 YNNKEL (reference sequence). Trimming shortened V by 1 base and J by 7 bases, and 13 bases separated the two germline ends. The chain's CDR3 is CASSQGRDTGGELFF. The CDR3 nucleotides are TGTGCCAGCAGCCAAGGACGGGACACCGGCGGGGAGCTGTTTTTT.

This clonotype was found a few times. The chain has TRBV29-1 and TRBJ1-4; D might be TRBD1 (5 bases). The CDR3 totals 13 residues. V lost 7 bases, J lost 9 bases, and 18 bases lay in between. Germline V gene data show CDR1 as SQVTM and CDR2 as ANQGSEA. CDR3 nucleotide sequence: TGCAGCGCGTCGGACATCGGCAGGAAAAAACTGTTTTTT. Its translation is CSASDIGRKKLFF.

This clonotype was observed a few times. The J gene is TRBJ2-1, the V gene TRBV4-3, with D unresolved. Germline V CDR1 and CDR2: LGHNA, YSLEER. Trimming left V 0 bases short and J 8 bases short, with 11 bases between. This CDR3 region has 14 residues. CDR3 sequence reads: CASSQDTDGDEQFF. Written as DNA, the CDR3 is TGCGCCAGCAGCCAAGATACCGACGGCGATGAGCAGTTCTTC.

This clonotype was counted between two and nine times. As DNA, the CDR3 is TGCAGTGTTCAACCCCCAGCGGGAGGCTCCTACGAGCAGTACTTC. Amino acids: CSVQPPAGGSYEQYF. The gene calls are TRBV20-1 and TRBJ2-7, with 9 positions matching TRBD2. CDR1 and CDR2 (germline): DFQATT, SNEGSKA (reference sequence). The CDR3 spans 15 residues. V was clipped by 7 bases and J by 0 bases; unmatched bases: 10.

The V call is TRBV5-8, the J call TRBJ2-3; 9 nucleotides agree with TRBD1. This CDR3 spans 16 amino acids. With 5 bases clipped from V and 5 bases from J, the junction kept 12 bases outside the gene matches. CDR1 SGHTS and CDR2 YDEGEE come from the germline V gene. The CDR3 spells CASSLDPGQGRDTQYF. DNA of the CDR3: TGTGCCAGCAGTCTAGATCCGGGACAGGGTAGAGATACGCAGTATTTT.

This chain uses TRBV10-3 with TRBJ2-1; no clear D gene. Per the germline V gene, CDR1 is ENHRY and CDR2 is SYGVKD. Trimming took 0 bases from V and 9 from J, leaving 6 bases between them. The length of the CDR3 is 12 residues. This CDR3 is CAISESLSEQFF. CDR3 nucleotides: TGTGCCATCAGTGAGTCGCTCTCTGAGCAGTTCTTC.